Presented here are 20 T cell receptor beta chains from one specimen sequenced in a study of control samples from healthy donors and cancer patients. The protocol was immunoSEQ multiplex PCR, while the TCRdb copy is restricted to in-frame clones and leaves out a portion. The table has about 120,000 clones, about 88% seen once. Sequencing used blood. Source of these receptors: a woman in her 70s in good health.

In this sample, this clone turned up a few times. The rearrangement uses TRBV19 and TRBJ1-3; the D is unclear. Germline-derived CDR1 and CDR2 are LNHDA and SQIVND (reference sequence). V lost 3 bases and J lost 0, with 6 bases in between. The CDR3 runs 14 residues. The CDR3 DNA is TGTGCCAGTAGTATTTCTCCCTCTGGAAACACCATATATTTT. Translating gives CASSISPSGNTIYF. Full variable domain (missing parts from reference TRBV19 and TRBJ1-3): DGGITQSPKYLFRKEGQNVTLSCEQNLNHDAMYWYRQDPGQGLRLIYYSQIVNDFQKGDIAEGYSVSREKKESFPLTVTSAQKNPTAFYLCASSISPSGNTIYFGEGSWLTVV.

V and J are TRBV27 and TRBJ1-4, with 7 bases matching TRBD1. The CDR3 contains 17 residues. J lost 0 bases, V lost 4 bases, and 8 bases had no gene match. The germline gives CDR1 MNHEY, CDR2 SMNVEV (reference sequence). CDR3 DNA: TGTGCCAGCAGTTCTCCCGGGACAGTTGCAACTAATGAAAAACTGTTTTTT. It translates to CASSSPGTVATNEKLFF.

This clone was detected a few times. The chain employs TRBV11-3 and TRBJ2-1, with 10 nucleotides matching TRBD2. V was pared by 5 bases and J by 7 bases, with 8 bases of the junction left unmatched. The length of the CDR3 is 15 residues. Germline CDR1 reads SGHNT; CDR2 reads YENEEA. CDR3 DNA sequence: TGTGCCAGCAGCGTCGTTAGCGGGGGGCAGAATGAGCAGTTCTTC. Its protein product is CASSVVSGGQNEQFF.

The gene calls are TRBV3-1 (or the pseudogene TRBV3-2) and TRBJ1-2; 8 bases line up with TRBD1. This CDR3 region has 15 residues. Germline V gene sequence: CDR1 LGHDT, CDR2 YNNKEL (reference sequence). V gave up 1 base and J gave up 2 bases; unmatched junction bases: 3. The CDR3 loop reads CASSQAAGGNYGYTF. The CDR3 coding sequence is TGTGCCAGCAGCCAAGCTGCAGGGGGCAACTATGGCTACACCTTC.

The CDR3, as DNA: TGTGCCAGCAGTTACGAGGCAGCCTCAAACTACAATGAGCAGTTCTTC. Its translation is CASSYEAASNYNEQFF. J is TRBJ2-1 and V is TRBV6-2 or TRBV6-3; D not certain. The CDR3 runs to 16 residues. Germline CDR1 and CDR2: MNHEY and SVGEGT. The V and J ends lost 2 bases and 3 bases respectively, with 14 bases between them.

V gene TRBV19 combines with J gene TRBJ1-5, with TRBD1 matching 9 bases. The V gene end was trimmed by 7 bases and the J gene end by 5 bases; junction bases not matched to a gene: 9. The germline V gene has CDR1 LNHDA and CDR2 SQIVND (reference sequence). This CDR3 has 15 amino acids. CDR3 coding DNA: TGTGCCAGTAAGACAGCGGGACAGGGCTATCAGCCCCAGCATTTT. Translation: CASKTAGQGYQPQHF.

The rearrangement links TRBV5-4 to TRBJ2-7, with a tentative D call TRBD1 (5 bases). Trimming shortened V by 3 bases and J by 1 base, and 11 bases separated the two germline ends. The CDR3 loop spans 14 amino acids. Germline CDR1 and CDR2: SGHNT and YYREEE (reference sequence). The DNA of the CDR3 is TGTGCCAGCAGCTCACCAGGGTCTTCCTACGAGCAGTACTTC. It is translated as CASSSPGSSYEQYF.

The table lists this clone with a count of one. This chain uses TRBV10-1 with TRBJ1-2; D possibly corresponds to TRBD1 (5 bases). This CDR3 is 14 amino acids long. The V and J ends lost 7 bases and 6 bases respectively, with 18 bases between them. Per germline, CDR1 WNHNN and CDR2 SYGVQD (reference sequence). The CDR3 bases are TGCGCCAGCATCACCCCCGGGGCATTTGATGGCTACACCTTC. This encodes CASITPGAFDGYTF.

This rearrangement joins TRBV12-3 or TRBV12-4 to TRBJ1-5; D remains ambiguous. V was shortened by 3 bases and J by 11 bases, with 11 bases between the two germline ends. The CDR3 is made up of 12 amino acids. The CDR3 nucleotides are TGTGCCAGCAGTTTGGGTGGAGGGTCCCAGCATTTT. Translating it yields CASSLGGGSQHF.

Worth noting for this clone: Other DNA sequences in the same sample also yield this CDR3. V usage is TRBV14 and J usage is TRBJ2-4, with 8 positions matching TRBD2. V was clipped by 1 base and J by 1 base; unmatched bases: 9. Germline-derived CDR1 and CDR2 are SGHDN and FVKESK. The CDR3 sequence is 18 residues long. CDR3 loop: CASSQGLRGGRAKNIQYF. The DNA for the CDR3 is TGTGCCAGCAGCCAAGGTCTTCGGGGGGGGAGGGCCAAAAACATTCAGTACTTC.

The chain carries TRBV29-1 and TRBJ1-2; weak D call: TRBD1 (6 bases). The V end lost 3 bases, the J end lost 8 bases, and 7 bases lay between the germline ends. The CDR3 is 10 amino acids. Germline values: CDR1 SQVTM, CDR2 ANQGSEA. This CDR3 is CSVERGGYTF. DNA of the CDR3: TGCAGCGTTGAGAGGGGGGGCTACACCTTC.

This clone was detected once. This chain links TRBV6-5 with TRBJ1-1; D is undetermined. Trimming took off 2 bases at V and 7 bases at J, with 11 bases between the two ends. Germline CDR1 reads MNHEY; CDR2 reads SVGAGI. There are 13 residues in the CDR3. The CDR3 region has the DNA TGTGCCAGCAGTTACGTCGCTGAAGGTGAAGCTTTCTTT. Protein: CASSYVAEGEAFF.

The chain employs TRBV6-5 and TRBJ1-1; TRBD1 matches at 10 bases. V gave up 5 bases and J gave up 1 base; unmatched junction bases: 4. This CDR3 comprises 15 residues. From germline, CDR1 is MNHEY and CDR2 SVGAGI. CDR3 loop: CASSQRTGGNTEAFF. The CDR3 bases are TGTGCCAGCAGTCAACGGACAGGGGGGAACACTGAAGCTTTCTTT.

The chain links TRBV1 to TRBJ2-1; TRBD2 reflects the table's D call only, with no check against the DNA. TRBV1 is a documented pseudogene. This CDR3 is built from 21 residues. Written as DNA, the CDR3 is TGCACCAGCAGCCAGTACCCCGGGACTAGCGGGGGACACTATAACTACAATGAGCAGTTCTTC. Protein: CTSSQYPGTSGGHYNYNEQFF.

J is TRBJ1-4 and V is TRBV6-1; D might be TRBD1 (5 bases). Between the trimmed V and J ends, which lost 1 base and 7 bases, there was a span of 16 bases. Per the germline V gene, CDR1 is MNHNS and CDR2 is SASEGT. The CDR3 is 16 residues long. CDR3 residues: CASSEVGPGGGEKLFF. The CDR3 coding sequence is TGTGCCAGCAGTGAAGTAGGGCCGGGGGGTGGTGAAAAACTGTTTTTT.

The chain combines TRBV6-6 with TRBJ1-2; the match to TRBD1 covers 7 bases. V trimming: 3 bases; J trimming: 4 bases; junction bases outside the gene matches: 8. The germline CDR1 and CDR2 sequences are MNHNY and SVGAGI (reference sequence). The CDR3 sequence is 15 residues long. The CDR3: CASSYESGGIYGYTF. The DNA of the CDR3 is TGTGCCAGCAGTTATGAGTCAGGGGGGATCTATGGCTACACCTTC.

This clone was detected a few times. V is TRBV7-9 and J is TRBJ1-1; 7 nucleotides match TRBD1. CDR1 and CDR2 from the germline V gene are SEHNR and FQNEAQ (reference sequence). The junction had 2 bases not matched to a gene; V was cut back by 1 base and J by 3 bases. The CDR3 is made up of 14 amino acids. The CDR3 loop is CASSLVQGYTEAFF. The CDR3 DNA sequence: TGTGCCAGCAGCTTAGTACAGGGGTACACTGAAGCTTTCTTT.

The V and J genes are TRBV9 and TRBJ2-2, with TRBD1 identical over 7 bases. The CDR3 extends over 15 amino acids. The J segment lost 1 base and the V segment lost 4 bases, leaving 4 bases of the junction unmatched. Per the germline V gene, CDR1 is SGDLS and CDR2 is YYNGEE. CDR3 amino acids: CASSPDRVNTGELFF. The CDR3 nucleotides read TGTGCCAGCAGCCCTGACAGGGTGAACACCGGGGAGCTGTTTTTT.

The V call is TRBV7-6, the J call TRBJ2-1; weak D call: TRBD2 (7 bases). This CDR3 region has 18 residues. Germline CDR1 SGHVS, CDR2 FNYEAQ. Trimming pared 2 bases from V and 1 base from J, leaving 18 bases between. DNA of the CDR3: TGTGCCAGCAGCTTAAAAATGGTGGGGGGGCAGTCCTACAATGAGCAGTTCTTC. Protein: CASSLKMVGGQSYNEQFF.

The chain employs TRBV21-1 and TRBJ2-3; the DNA was not used to check the table's D call, TRBD1. TRBV21-1 is assigned pseudogene status. The CDR3 is 16 residues long. The CDR3 sequence is CASSSDRGRETDTQYF. The DNA of the CDR3 is TGTGCCAGCAGCAGTGACAGGGGGCGAGAAACAGATACGCAGTATTTT.